This is a list of T cell receptor beta chains from one sample in a study of blood T cell repertoires in COVID-19. Sequenced by immunoSEQ multiplex PCR; TCRdb stores in-frame clones only, minus some. The data show approximately 380,000 clones, with approximately 90% seen just once and around 1.2% held by the top ten. Source material: PBMCs or T cells enriched from blood (not recorded which). The source of these receptors is a young woman who had recovered from COVID-19. CDR3s leave out the opening cysteine and the closing phenylalanine or tryptophan. The order of the fields is CDR3 length, J gene, V gene, CDR3 protein.

14 TRBJ2-3 TRBV19 ASSITIGRDTDTQY
13 TRBJ2-5 TRBV6-5 ASSLVGGSGETQY
17 TRBJ2-4 TRBV4-1 ASSQEGLSGGAAKNIQY
12 TRBJ1-6 TRBV10-2 ASGQGGTNSPLH
16 TRBJ2-6 TRBV7-2 ASSRPGQGKAGANVLT
14 TRBJ2-3 TRBV11-2 ASSLVAGGALNTQY
11 TRBJ1-2 TRBV20-1 SASRVGSGGYT
12 TRBJ2-3 TRBV10-3 AIHRGGEADTQY
12 TRBJ1-4 TRBV11-3 ASSPPLRNEKLF
11 TRBJ1-5 TRBV10-3 AISVDRGEVQH
11 TRBJ1-1 TRBV7-6 ASSPRTGPEAF
13 TRBJ2-2 TRBV11-3 ASSLGLGNTGELF
16 TRBJ2-2 TRBV5-4 ASNLDRGRGSNTGELF
14 TRBJ1-1 TRBV5-4 ASSPGGGLRDTEAF
10 TRBJ1-1 TRBV10-3 ATGTGNTEAF
16 TRBJ1-1 TRBV5-1 ASSKVPTARQVNTEAF
13 TRBJ1-5 TRBV19 ASSIFSGEVQPQH
11 TRBJ2-5 TRBV4-3 ASSRQLKETQY
13 TRBJ2-7 TRBV29-1 SVEVGTGETYEQY
12 TRBJ2-1 TRBV29-1 SVDTSGGYNEQF
10 TRBJ1-6 TRBV12-3/TRBV12-4 ASSFRNLGLF
14 TRBJ1-1 TRBV7-9 ASSLGYSTGAEGAF
16 TRBJ2-3 TRBV7-6 ASSSGKGGFPSTDTQY
12 TRBJ1-5 TRBV11-2 ASSLDRVGQPQH
12 TRBJ2-7 TRBV2 ASIGTGGPYEQY
13 TRBJ2-7 TRBV7-2 ASSLGGRFSYEQY
13 TRBJ1-6 TRBV6-5 ASSTGTSPNSPLH
13 TRBJ1-6 TRBV7-3 ASSLLGSWASPLH
10 TRBJ2-1 TRBV5-1 ASSVDREDEF
12 TRBJ1-1 TRBV9 ASSVQGDYTEAF
13 TRBJ1-6 TRBV6-5 ASQTLEGTNSPLH
12 TRBJ2-1 TRBV6-5 ASSYWDRNNEQF
16 TRBJ1-6 TRBV6-6 ASSPDAGRVPYNSPLH
11 TRBJ1-1 TRBV7-3 ASSLNSDTEAF
12 TRBJ1-5 TRBV10-1 ASRKRRVNQPQH
10 TRBJ1-2 TRBV10-1 ASGSGVNGYT
15 TRBJ1-2 TRBV5-4 ASRPFFTGAKGGGYT
10 TRBJ1-3 TRBV30 AWSYSGNTIY
14 TRBJ2-2 TRBV5-6 ASSLVEGRNTGELF
12 TRBJ1-2 TRBV7-8 ASSAVGVSYGYT
13 TRBJ1-5 TRBV5-6 ASSLGSGDNQPQH
13 TRBJ2-5 TRBV18 ASSPGRGDQETQY
13 TRBJ1-2 TRBV29-1 SVRLTAQTWNGYT
10 TRBJ1-1 TRBV18 ASSPDRREAF
13 TRBJ2-7 TRBV7-6 ASSSPGQGAYEQY
14 TRBJ2-3 TRBV4-1 ASSHTAGGYSDTQY
12 TRBJ2-3 TRBV25-1 ASSEWGGTKTQY
16 TRBJ2-3 TRBV6-2/TRBV6-3 ASSYPLTSGGRTDTQY
13 TRBJ1-4 TRBV5-1 ASSLNLGTNEKLF